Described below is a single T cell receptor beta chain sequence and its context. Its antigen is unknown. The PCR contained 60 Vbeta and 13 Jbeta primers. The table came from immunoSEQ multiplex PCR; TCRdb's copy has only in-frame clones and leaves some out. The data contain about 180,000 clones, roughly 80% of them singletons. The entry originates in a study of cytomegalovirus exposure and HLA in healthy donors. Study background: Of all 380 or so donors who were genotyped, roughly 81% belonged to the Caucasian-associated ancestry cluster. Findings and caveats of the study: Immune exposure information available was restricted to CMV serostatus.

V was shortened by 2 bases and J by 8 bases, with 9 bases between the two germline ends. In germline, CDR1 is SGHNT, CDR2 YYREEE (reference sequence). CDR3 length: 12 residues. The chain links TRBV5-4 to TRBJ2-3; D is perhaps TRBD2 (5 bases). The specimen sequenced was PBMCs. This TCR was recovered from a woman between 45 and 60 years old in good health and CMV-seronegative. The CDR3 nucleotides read TGTGCCAGCAGCTTACGGGGATCTACGCAGTATTTT. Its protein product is CASSLRGSTQYF.